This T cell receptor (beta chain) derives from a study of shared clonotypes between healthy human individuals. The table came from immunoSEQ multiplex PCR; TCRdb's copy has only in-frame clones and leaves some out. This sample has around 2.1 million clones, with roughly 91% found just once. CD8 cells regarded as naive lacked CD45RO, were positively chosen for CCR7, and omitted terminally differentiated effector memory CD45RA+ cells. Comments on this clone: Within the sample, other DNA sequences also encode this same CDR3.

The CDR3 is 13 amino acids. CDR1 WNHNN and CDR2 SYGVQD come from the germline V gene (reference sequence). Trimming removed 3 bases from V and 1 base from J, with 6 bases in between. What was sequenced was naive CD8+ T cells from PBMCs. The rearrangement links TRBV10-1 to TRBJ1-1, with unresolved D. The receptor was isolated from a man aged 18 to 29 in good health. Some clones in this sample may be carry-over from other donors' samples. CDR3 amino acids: CASSETRNTEAFF. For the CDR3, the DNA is TGCGCCAGCAGTGAAACCCGGAACACTGAAGCTTTCTTT.